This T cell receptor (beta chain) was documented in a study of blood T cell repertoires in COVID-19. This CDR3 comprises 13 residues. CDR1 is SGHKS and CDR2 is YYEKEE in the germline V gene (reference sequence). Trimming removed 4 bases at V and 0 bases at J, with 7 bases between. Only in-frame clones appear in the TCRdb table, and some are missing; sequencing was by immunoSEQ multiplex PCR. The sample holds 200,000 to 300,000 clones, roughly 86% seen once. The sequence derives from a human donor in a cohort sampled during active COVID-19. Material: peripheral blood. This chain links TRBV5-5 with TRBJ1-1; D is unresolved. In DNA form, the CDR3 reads TGTGCCAGCAGCCTCACTCTGAACACTGAAGCTTTCTTT. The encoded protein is CASSLTLNTEAFF.